A single sample gave rise to the 26 T cell receptor beta chains below, sequenced in a study of blood T cells in healthy people across ages. Together with a sample-barcoded 5' primer, a J-beta primer mix was included in a second PCR lasting roughly 6 to 12 cycles. TCRdb independently ran MiXCR on the 5' RACE reads; one entry per CDR3 protein. Among approximately 780,000 distinct CDR3 sequences listed, around a quarter were seen once. The same data also contributed to another study, on T cells of mothers and their children.

The sample taken for sequencing was blood. The receptors originated from a boy younger than 18 in good health.

This chain's CDR3 is CAGSGTGASPLHF. CDR3 nucleotide sequence: TGTGCCGGATCCGGGACAGGGGCTTCACCCCTCCACTTT. V usage is TRBV30 and J usage is TRBJ1-6; 10 bases match TRBD1. CDR1 is GTSNPN, CDR2 SVGIG, per germline (reference sequence). J lost 9 bases, V lost 8 bases, and 7 bases had no gene match. CDR3 size: 13 residues.

This clonotype has a handful of counts. The chain uses TRBV9 and TRBJ2-2; 11 positions match TRBD2. Germline loops: CDR1 SGDLS, CDR2 YYNGEE. The CDR3 consists of 16 residues. V was clipped by 3 bases and J by 5 bases; unmatched bases: 6. The CDR3 region is CASSALTSGVTGELFF. The CDR3 coding sequence is TGTGCCAGCAGCGCCCTGACTAGCGGGGTTACCGGGGAGCTGTTTTTT.

The chain couples TRBV7-9 to TRBJ2-5; maybe TRBD2 (5 bases). The DNA end is a closer match to TRBJ2-1, so the J assignment may be wrong. The CDR3 covers 13 residues. CDR1 and CDR2 from the germline V gene are SEHNR and FQNEAQ (reference sequence). The CDR3 is CASNSGLINEQFF. The CDR3 DNA sequence: TGTGCCTCCAATTCAGGACTGATTAATGAGCAGTTCTTC.

V is TRBV6-4 and J is TRBJ1-1; D might be TRBD1 (5 bases). The CDR3 has 15 amino acids. The germline gives CDR1 MRHNA, CDR2 SNTAGT. Trimming stripped 8 bases from V and 1 base from J, with 17 bases between. The CDR3 nucleotides are TGTGCCAGCGGTGCGACAGACCGGGAGAACACTGAAGCTTTCTTT. This gives the protein CASGATDRENTEAFF.

This clonotype has just a few counts. The rearrangement joins TRBV5-1 to TRBJ2-5; 8 nucleotides align to TRBD1. CDR1 is SGHRS and CDR2 is YFSETQ in the germline V gene. The CDR3 consists of 19 residues. The V and J ends lost 3 bases and 5 bases, in that order; junction bases with no gene match: 21. The CDR3 DNA reads TGCGCCAGCAGCTCGCCCTGGGAGGTAGCGGACAGGGAGTGGGAGACCCAGTACTTC. This translates into CASSSPWEVADREWETQYF.

This rearrangement joins TRBV29-1 to TRBJ2-1, with TRBD2 matching over 9 bases. This CDR3 region has 12 residues. Germline V gives CDR1 SQVTM, CDR2 ANQGSEA. The CDR3 region is CTGGLREGEQFF. The DNA of the CDR3 is TGCACCGGGGGCCTGCGGGAGGGTGAGCAGTTCTTC.

With respect to this clonotype: A junction boundary mismatches the germline segment, possibly from a read error. The J gene is TRBJ1-1, the V gene TRBV6-1; tentative D call: TRBD1 (5 bases). The CDR3 loop spans 14 amino acids. Germline V gene sequence: CDR1 MNHNS, CDR2 SASEGT. The CDR3 nucleotides are TGTGCCAGCGCTAGCGGGGGTTCCCCCCCTGAAGCTCTCTTT. The encoded protein is CASASGGSPPEALF.

The V gene is TRBV7-8, the J gene TRBJ2-7; no clear D gene. Germline V gene lookup returns CDR1 SGHVS and CDR2 FQNEAQ. V was cut by 5 bases and J by 2 bases, with 19 bases left in between. This CDR3 spans 16 amino acids. In DNA form, the CDR3 reads TGTGCCAGCAGCCCTATAAGCTTTCTTCTTACCTACGAGCAGTACTTC. Protein sequence: CASSPISFLLTYEQYF.

This clonotype was seen a handful of times. This chain connects TRBV6-2 or TRBV6-3 to TRBJ2-5, with D tentatively TRBD2 (5 bases). V was pared by 4 bases and J by 1 base, with 19 bases between. This CDR3 has 17 residues. Looked up from germline, CDR1 is MNHEY and CDR2 is SVGEGT. The DNA for the CDR3 is TGTGCCAGCAGTTCTCCGCGAGGGTGGGCCCCCCAAGAGACCCAGTACTTC. It specifies CASSSPRGWAPQETQYF.

This clonotype was counted a few times. The rearrangement links TRBV12-3 or TRBV12-4 to TRBJ2-1; possible D gene TRBD1, 5 bases. This CDR3 region has 14 residues. Trimming shortened V by 5 bases and J by 8 bases, and 16 bases separated the two germline ends. The CDR3 DNA sequence: TGTGCCAGCAGTCACACCGCCAAGGGGTATGAGCAGTTCTTC. Its protein is CASSHTAKGYEQFF.

This clonotype has a handful of counts. The CDR3 DNA reads as TGCAGCGTTGCGGCGGGGCCGACGGAGACCCAGTACTTC. Protein: CSVAAGPTETQYF. The chain uses TRBV29-1 and TRBJ2-1; D is possibly TRBD2 (6 bases). With the DNA end fitting TRBJ2-5 better, the J assignment may be wrong. Germline CDR1 is SQVTM and CDR2 is ANQGSEA. The CDR3 extends over 13 amino acids.

Comment on this clonotype: The junction departs from germline at one end; a sequencing error may be responsible. This sequence joins TRBV6-5 and TRBJ2-5; tentatively, D is TRBD1 (5 bases). The length of the CDR3 is 13 residues. CDR1 is MNHEY and CDR2 is SVGAGI in the germline V gene. CDR3 in DNA: TGTGCCAGCAGTAACTCCAGGGAAGAGACCCAGTACTTC. This codes for CASSNSREETQYF.

The genes are TRBV2 and TRBJ2-2; TRBD2 matches 13 bases. Germline CDR1 and CDR2: SNHLY and FYNNEI. The CDR3 spans 17 residues. V was clipped by 6 bases and J by 5 bases; unmatched bases: 9. The CDR3 coding sequence is TGTGCCAGCAGGACCGGGACTAGCGGGGTGGATACCGGGGAGCTGTTTTTT. Its translation is CASRTGTSGVDTGELFF.

This chain uses TRBV5-1 with TRBJ1-2; 7 nucleotides agree with TRBD1. The CDR3 totals 14 residues. After removal of 4 bases from V and 1 base from J, the junction contained 4 bases not matched to a gene. CDR1 and CDR2 (germline): SGHRS, YFSETQ. CDR3 sequence: CASSPGTDNYGYTF. The DNA for the CDR3 is TGCGCCAGCAGCCCCGGGACAGATAACTATGGCTACACCTTC.

This chain connects TRBV9 to TRBJ2-5; D possibly corresponds to TRBD2 (7 bases). There are 16 residues in the CDR3. Germline CDR1 reads SGDLS; CDR2 reads YYNGEE. Trimming shortened V by 0 bases and J by 1 base, and 13 bases separated the two germline ends. The CDR3 DNA sequence: TGTGCCAGCAGCGTAGGGGGGGGACAAATCCAAGAGACCCAGTACTTC. Translated, it gives CASSVGGGQIQETQYF.

J is TRBJ1-5 and V is TRBV20-1; 7 bases match TRBD1. The junction had 5 bases not matched to a gene; V was cut back by 6 bases and J by 0 bases. Germline-derived CDR1 and CDR2 are DFQATT and SNEGSKA (reference sequence). CDR3 size: 14 residues. The DNA for the CDR3 is TGCAGTGCGGGGGGACAGTTTAGCAATCAGCCCCAGCATTTT. This encodes CSAGGQFSNQPQHF.

The chain recombines TRBV5-1 with TRBJ1-4; no firm D call. The length of the CDR3 is 14 residues. Germline CDR1 SGHRS, CDR2 YFSETQ. The V and J ends lost 4 bases and 5 bases respectively, with 12 bases between them. CDR3 DNA sequence: TGCGCCAGCAGCGTGGACGGTAACAATGAAAAACTGTTTTTT. Amino acids: CASSVDGNNEKLFF.

This chain connects TRBV10-3 to TRBJ2-2; D is uncertain. CDR3 length: 14 amino acids. V dropped 10 bases and J dropped 4 bases, with 16 bases sitting between them. Germline-derived CDR1 and CDR2 are ENHRY and SYGVKD. CDR3 sequence: CATQNRETTGELFF. DNA for the CDR3: TGTGCCACACAGAATCGCGAAACCACCGGGGAGCTGTTTTTT.

The rearrangement links TRBV6-5 to TRBJ1-1; TRBD1 agrees at 9 bases. The CDR3 covers 15 residues. Trimming cost V 2 bases and J 3 bases; bases outside gene matches: 4. Germline CDR1 is MNHEY and CDR2 is SVGAGI. DNA for the CDR3: TGTGCCAGCAGTTACCTCGGGACAGGGTACACTGAAGCTTTCTTT. Its translation is CASSYLGTGYTEAFF.

This clonotype was seen at least ten times. The CDR3 loop reads CASSPDRSETQYF. CDR3 nucleotide sequence: TGTGCCAGCAGCCCCGACAGGTCAGAGACCCAGTACTTC. The gene calls are TRBV5-5 and TRBJ2-5, with D perhaps matching TRBD1 (6 bases). The germline CDR1 and CDR2 sequences are SGHKS and YYEKEE (reference sequence). The CDR3 length is 13 residues. The V end lost 4 bases, the J end lost 4 bases, and 11 bases lay between the germline ends.

Worth noting for this clonotype: One end of the junction is discordant with germline, which a read error may explain. The V and J genes are TRBV11-2 and TRBJ2-7; 8 bases align to TRBD1. Germline loops: CDR1 SGHAT, CDR2 FQNNGV. The CDR3 runs 15 residues. CDR3 region: CASSSGQGEGYGQYF. The CDR3 DNA follows: TGTGCCAGCAGCTCCGGACAGGGCGAGGGTTACGGGCAGTACTTC.

This clonotype was detected many times. The genes are TRBV28 and TRBJ1-4; maybe TRBD1 (5 bases). The germline CDR1 and CDR2 sequences are MDHEN and SYDVKM. This CDR3 spans 14 amino acids. V shed 4 bases and J shed 0 bases, with 6 bases lying between them. CDR3 DNA: TGTGCCAGCAGTTCGGGGGCAACTAATGAAAAACTGTTTTTT. Translated, it gives CASSSGATNEKLFF. The whole variable domain, filled in from reference TRBV28 and TRBJ1-4, reads DVKVTQSSRYLVKRTGEKVFLECVQDMDHENMFWYRQDPGLGLRLIYFSYDVKMKEKGDIPEGYSVSREKKERFSLILESASTNQTSMYLCASSSGATNEKLFFGSGTQLSVL.

V and J are TRBV11-2 and TRBJ2-5, with D maybe TRBD1 (6 bases). The end of the DNA aligns better with TRBJ2-7, so the J call may be wrong. Germline CDR1 reads SGHAT; CDR2 reads FQNNGV. The CDR3 loop spans 14 amino acids. CDR3 amino acids: CASSSRDNPYEQYF. CDR3 DNA sequence: TGTGCCAGCAGTAGCCGGGACAATCCCTACGAGCAGTACTTC.

This clonotype has a handful of counts. The rearrangement uses TRBV15 and TRBJ2-5, with D perhaps given as TRBD1 or TRBD2 (5 bases each). V lost 0 bases and J lost 0, with 8 bases in between. Looked up from germline, CDR1 is LNHNV and CDR2 is YYDKDF (reference sequence). The CDR3 has 15 residues. Written as DNA, the CDR3 is TGTGCCACCAGCAGAGAGGGGGTGTACCAAGAGACCCAGTACTTC. As protein: CATSREGVYQETQYF.

CDR3 loop: CASQTYNEQFF. CDR3 in DNA: TGTGCTAGCCAGACCTACAATGAGCAGTTCTTC. The chain links TRBV28 to TRBJ2-1, with no clear D. The CDR3 extends over 11 amino acids. Germline loops: CDR1 MDHEN, CDR2 SYDVKM.

This clonotype occurred a few times. The rearrangement links TRBV15 to TRBJ2-1, with a possible D match to TRBD1 (5 bases). The J call may be wrong; the DNA end is better matched by TRBJ2-7. Germline V gene lookup returns CDR1 LNHNV and CDR2 YYDKDF (reference sequence). CDR3 size: 13 residues. The CDR3 DNA follows: TGTGCCACAGGCAGACAGATTGGGGTCGAGCAGTACTTC. Translated: CATGRQIGVEQYF.